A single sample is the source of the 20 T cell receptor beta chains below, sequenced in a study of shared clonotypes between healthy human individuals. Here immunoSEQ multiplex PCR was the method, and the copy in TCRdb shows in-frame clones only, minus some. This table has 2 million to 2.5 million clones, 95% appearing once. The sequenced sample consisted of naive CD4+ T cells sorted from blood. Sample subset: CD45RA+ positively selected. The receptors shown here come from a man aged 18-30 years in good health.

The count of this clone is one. The CDR3 sequence is CAISPRTGGNNTGELFF. CDR3 in DNA: TGTGCCATCAGTCCCCGGACAGGGGGCAACAACACCGGGGAGCTGTTTTTT. The chain couples TRBV10-3 to TRBJ2-2; TRBD1 agrees at 11 bases. CDR3 length: 17 residues. The V and J ends lost 5 bases and 2 bases, in that order; junction bases with no gene match: 7. The V gene's germline CDR1 is ENHRY and CDR2 SYGVKD.

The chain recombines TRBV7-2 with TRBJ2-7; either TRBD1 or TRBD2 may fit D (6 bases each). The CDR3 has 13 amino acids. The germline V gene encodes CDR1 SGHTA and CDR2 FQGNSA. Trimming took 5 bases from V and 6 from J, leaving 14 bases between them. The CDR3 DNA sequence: TGTGCCAGCAGCCAAACTAGGGGGGCCGAGCAGTACTTC. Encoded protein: CASSQTRGAEQYF.

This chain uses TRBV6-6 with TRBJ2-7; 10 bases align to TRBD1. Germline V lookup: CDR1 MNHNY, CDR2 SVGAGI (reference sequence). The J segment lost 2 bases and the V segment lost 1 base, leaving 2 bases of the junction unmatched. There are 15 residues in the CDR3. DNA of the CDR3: TGTGCCAGCAGTTACTGGACAGGGGGTACCTACGAGCAGTACTTC. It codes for CASSYWTGGTYEQYF.

CDR3 protein: CASSDLRQGSTEAFF. The CDR3 nucleotides are TGTGCCAGCAGCGATTTGCGACAGGGGAGCACTGAAGCTTTCTTT. The chain recombines TRBV9 with TRBJ1-1; 8 bases match TRBD1. This CDR3 spans 15 amino acids. With 3 bases clipped from V and 4 bases from J, the junction kept 8 bases outside the gene matches. CDR1 and CDR2 (germline): SGDLS, YYNGEE.

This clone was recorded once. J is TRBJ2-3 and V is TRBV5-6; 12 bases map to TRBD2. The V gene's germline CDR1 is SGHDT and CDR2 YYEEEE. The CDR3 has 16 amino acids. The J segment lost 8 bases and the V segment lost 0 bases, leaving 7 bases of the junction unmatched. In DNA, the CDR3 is TGTGCCAGCAGCTTGGAGCTAGCGGGAGGGGCGGGTACGCAGTATTTT. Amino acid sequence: CASSLELAGGAGTQYF.

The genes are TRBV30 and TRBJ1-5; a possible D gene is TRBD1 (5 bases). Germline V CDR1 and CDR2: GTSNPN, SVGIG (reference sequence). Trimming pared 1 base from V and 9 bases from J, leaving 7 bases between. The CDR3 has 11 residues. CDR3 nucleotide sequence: TGTGCCTGGAGTGCGGGGCGGCCCCAGCATTTT. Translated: CAWSAGRPQHF.

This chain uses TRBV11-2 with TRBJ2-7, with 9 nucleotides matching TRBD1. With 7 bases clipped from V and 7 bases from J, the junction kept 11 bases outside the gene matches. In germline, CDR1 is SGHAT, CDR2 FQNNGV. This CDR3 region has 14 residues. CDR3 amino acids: CASMGDRVKGEQYF. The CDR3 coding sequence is TGTGCCAGCATGGGGGACAGGGTAAAAGGAGAGCAGTACTTC.

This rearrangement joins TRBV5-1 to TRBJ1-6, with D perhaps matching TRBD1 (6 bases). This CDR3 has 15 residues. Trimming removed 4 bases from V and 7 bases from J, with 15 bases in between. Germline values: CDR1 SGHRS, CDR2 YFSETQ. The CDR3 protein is CASSAQGQFNSPLHF. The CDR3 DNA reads TGCGCCAGCAGCGCACAGGGACAATTCAATTCACCCCTCCACTTT.

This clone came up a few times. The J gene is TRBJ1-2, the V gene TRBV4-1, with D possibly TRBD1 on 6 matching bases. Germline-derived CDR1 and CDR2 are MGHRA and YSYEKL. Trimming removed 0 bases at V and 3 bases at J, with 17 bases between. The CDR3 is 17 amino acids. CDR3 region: CASSQDRSGAHHYGYTF. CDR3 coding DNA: TGCGCCAGCAGCCAAGATAGGTCAGGGGCGCACCACTATGGCTACACCTTC.

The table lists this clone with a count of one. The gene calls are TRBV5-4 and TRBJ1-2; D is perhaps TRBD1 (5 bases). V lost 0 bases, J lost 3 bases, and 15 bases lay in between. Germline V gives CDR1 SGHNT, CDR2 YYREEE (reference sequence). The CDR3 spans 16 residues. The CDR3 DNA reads TGTGCCAGCAGCTTGGTGGGGGGAGTTGGCGACTATGGCTACACCTTC. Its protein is CASSLVGGVGDYGYTF.

For the CDR3, the DNA is TGTGCCAGCAGTCCCGACAGGTTGTATCAGCCCCAGCATTTT. Translation gives CASSPDRLYQPQHF. The genes are TRBV28 and TRBJ1-5; the D gene is possibly TRBD1 (6 bases). The ends were cut back, 5 bases at V and 5 bases at J, with 13 bases in the middle. Germline V gives CDR1 MDHEN, CDR2 SYDVKM. CDR3 length: 14 residues.

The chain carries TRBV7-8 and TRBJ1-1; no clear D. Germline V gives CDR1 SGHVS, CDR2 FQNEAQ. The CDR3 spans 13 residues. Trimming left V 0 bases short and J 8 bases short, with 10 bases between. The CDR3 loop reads CASSLAMGIEAFF. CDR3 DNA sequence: TGTGCCAGCAGCTTAGCGATGGGGATCGAAGCTTTCTTT.

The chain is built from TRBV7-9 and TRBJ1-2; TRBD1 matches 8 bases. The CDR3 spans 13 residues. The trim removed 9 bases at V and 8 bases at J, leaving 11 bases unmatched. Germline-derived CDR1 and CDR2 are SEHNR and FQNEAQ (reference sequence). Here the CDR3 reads CASSEDRVKGYTF. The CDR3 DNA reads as TGTGCCAGTAGTGAGGACAGGGTGAAGGGCTACACCTTC.

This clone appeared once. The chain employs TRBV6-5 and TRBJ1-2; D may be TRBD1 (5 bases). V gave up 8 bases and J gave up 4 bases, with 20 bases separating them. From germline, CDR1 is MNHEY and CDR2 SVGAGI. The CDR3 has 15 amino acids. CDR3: CASRSPQGSSYGYTF. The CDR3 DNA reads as TGTGCCAGCCGGTCCCCTCAGGGCTCCAGCTATGGCTACACCTTC.

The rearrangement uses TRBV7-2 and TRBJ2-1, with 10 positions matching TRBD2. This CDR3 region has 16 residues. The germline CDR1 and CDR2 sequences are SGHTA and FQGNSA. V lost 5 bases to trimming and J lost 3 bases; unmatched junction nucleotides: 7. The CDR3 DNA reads TGTGCCAGCAGCCCTCGCGGACTAGCGGACTACAATGAGCAGTTCTTC. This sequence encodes CASSPRGLADYNEQFF. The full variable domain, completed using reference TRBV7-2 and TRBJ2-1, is GAGVSQSPSNKVTEKGKDVELRCDPISGHTALYWYRQSLGQGLEFLIYFQGNSAPDKSGLPSDRFSAERTGGSVSTLTIQRTQQEDSAVYLCASSPRGLADYNEQFFGPGTRLTVL.

The CDR3 DNA reads as TGTGCCAGCAGCTTGTTCCTAGCGTGGGTGTCGGTCGCCTCCTACGAGCAGTACTTC. This gives the protein CASSLFLAWVSVASYEQYF. The chain couples TRBV5-6 to TRBJ2-7; possibly TRBD2 for D (6 bases). Trimming took off 1 base at V and 0 bases at J, with 23 bases between the two ends. The CDR3 length is 19 residues. Germline V gives CDR1 SGHDT, CDR2 YYEEEE. Using reference TRBV5-6 and TRBJ2-7 for the parts outside the CDR3, the full variable domain is DAGVTQSPTHLIKTRGQQVTLRCSPKSGHDTVSWYQQALGQGPQFIFQYYEEEERQRGNFPDRFSGHQFPNYSSELNVNALLLGDSALYLCASSLFLAWVSVASYEQYFGPGTRLTVT.

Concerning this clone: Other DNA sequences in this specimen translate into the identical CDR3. CDR3 residues: CASSLARGYGYTF. CDR3 nucleotides: TGTGCCAGCAGCTTGGCTCGCGGATATGGCTACACCTTC. The V call is TRBV5-6, the J call TRBJ1-2; D uncertain. CDR3 size: 13 residues. Germline CDR1 reads SGHDT; CDR2 reads YYEEEE. Trimming removed 0 bases from V and 5 bases from J, with 8 bases in between.

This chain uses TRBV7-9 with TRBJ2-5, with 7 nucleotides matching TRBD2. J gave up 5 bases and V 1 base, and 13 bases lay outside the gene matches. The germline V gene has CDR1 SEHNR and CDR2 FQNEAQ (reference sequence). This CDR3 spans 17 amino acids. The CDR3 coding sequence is TGTGCCAGCAGCTTAGTGGTCGTGCTAGGGGAGGGGGAGACCCAGTACTTC. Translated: CASSLVVVLGEGETQYF. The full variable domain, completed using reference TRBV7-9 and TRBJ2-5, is DTGVSQNPRHKITKRGQNVTFRCDPISEHNRLYWYRQTLGQGPEFLTYFQNEAQLEKSRLLSDRFSAERPKGSFSTLEIQRTEQGDSAMYLCASSLVVVLGEGETQYFGPGTRLLVL.

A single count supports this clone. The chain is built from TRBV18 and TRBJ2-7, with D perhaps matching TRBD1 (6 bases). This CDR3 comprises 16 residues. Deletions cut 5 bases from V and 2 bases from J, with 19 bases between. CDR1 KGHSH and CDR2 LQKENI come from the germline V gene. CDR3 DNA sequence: TGTGCCAGCTCATCCCCTTGGGGGCGCAAAGCCTACGAGCAGTACTTC. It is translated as CASSSPWGRKAYEQYF.

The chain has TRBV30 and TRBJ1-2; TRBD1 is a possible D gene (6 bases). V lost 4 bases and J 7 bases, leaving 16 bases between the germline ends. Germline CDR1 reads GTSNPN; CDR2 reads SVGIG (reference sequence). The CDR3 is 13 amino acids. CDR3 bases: TGTGCCTGGAAGGGGGGGAAGTATCGTGGCTACACCTTC. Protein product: CAWKGGKYRGYTF. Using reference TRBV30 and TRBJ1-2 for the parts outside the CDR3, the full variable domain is SQTIHQWPATLVQPVGSPLSLECTVEGTSNPNLYWYRQAAGRGLQLLFYSVGIGQISSEVPQNLSASRPQDRQFILSSKKLLLSDSGFYLCAWKGGKYRGYTFGSGTRLTVV.